These 15 T cell receptor beta chains were all obtained from the same sample, sequenced in a study of T-cell reconstitution after alpha-beta-depleted transplantation in children. Unique molecular identifiers tagged the TCRbeta library. TCRdb passed the PCR reads through MiXCR, listing each CDR3 protein once. In the table there are some 200,000 distinct CDR3 sequences, around 9.2% of which are singletons. Sequenced material: PBMCs, mostly from graft donor cells, taken 360 days after TCRalphabeta/CD19-depleted stem cell transplant. Receptor source: a male patient under 10 years old who had a stem cell transplant for acute myeloid leukemia, so the T cells may come from the graft donor.

The chain links TRBV30 to TRBJ1-3; D uncertain. The germline V gene has CDR1 GTSNPN and CDR2 SVGIG (reference sequence). The CDR3 contains 14 residues. V lost 5 bases, J lost 0 bases, and 11 bases lay in between. The CDR3: CAWASSDSGNTIYF. DNA of the CDR3: TGTGCCTGGGCTTCCAGTGACTCTGGAAACACCATATATTTT.

In its sample, this clonotype was seen many times. The rearrangement links TRBV14 to TRBJ2-7, with a tentative D call TRBD1 (5 bases). V was shortened by 3 bases and J by 2 bases, with 11 bases between the two germline ends. Germline assignment: CDR1 SGHDN and CDR2 FVKESK. The CDR3 loop spans 14 amino acids. The CDR3 loop is CASSHRQGTYEQYF. DNA of the CDR3: TGTGCCAGCAGCCACCGGCAGGGTACCTACGAGCAGTACTTC.

This clonotype was counted ten times or more. The gene calls are TRBV20-1 and TRBJ2-3, with 11 bases matching TRBD2. The V gene's germline CDR1 is DFQATT and CDR2 SNEGSKA (reference sequence). The CDR3 contains 14 residues. J gave up 4 bases and V 5 bases, and 5 bases lay outside the gene matches. CDR3 protein: CSACSGGEPDTQYF. CDR3 DNA sequence: TGCAGTGCTTGTAGCGGGGGGGAGCCAGATACGCAGTATTTT.

This clonotype was seen ten or more times. The chain combines TRBV24-1 with TRBJ2-5; D is ambiguous. V lost 0 bases and J 5 bases, leaving 3 bases between the germline ends. Germline V gives CDR1 KGHDR, CDR2 SFDVKD. The CDR3 is 12 amino acids. The CDR3 coding sequence is TGTGCCACCAGTGATTTGGGGGAGACCCAGTACTTC. Encoded protein: CATSDLGETQYF.

This clonotype was seen ten or more times. The rearrangement links TRBV29-1 to TRBJ2-3, with D hard to call. Germline V gene sequence: CDR1 SQVTM, CDR2 ANQGSEA. This CDR3 has 13 residues. The V end was cut by 3 bases, the J end by 1 base, with 8 bases between. CDR3 nucleotides: TGCAGCGTTGACTCGCAGGGCACAGATACGCAGTATTTT. Translated, it gives CSVDSQGTDTQYF.

The V and J genes are TRBV5-1 and TRBJ1-2; D possibly corresponds to TRBD1 (6 bases). V lost 0 bases to trimming and J lost 7 bases, with 10 bases between them. CDR1 is SGHRS and CDR2 is YFSETQ in the germline V gene. CDR3 size: 13 residues. The CDR3 sequence is CASSLVGALGYTF. The CDR3 DNA is TGCGCCAGCAGCTTGGTGGGGGCGCTTGGCTACACCTTC.

This clonotype was picked up a small number of times. V and J are TRBV29-1 and TRBJ2-3; no definite D call. V was pared by 4 bases and J by 0 bases, with 8 bases between. This CDR3 comprises 13 residues. Germline V CDR1 and CDR2: SQVTM, ANQGSEA. CDR3 sequence (DNA): TGCAGCGTTGTTGGGCGGAGCACAGATACGCAGTATTTT. Its translation: CSVVGRSTDTQYF.

The sample holds a few counts of this clonotype. The rearrangement joins TRBV7-8 to TRBJ2-1; 9 bases match TRBD2. Trimming at V came to 1 base and at J to 7 bases, leaving 5 bases not matched to a gene. CDR1 and CDR2 from the germline V gene are SGHVS and FQNEAQ. The CDR3 length is 15 residues. The CDR3 spells CASSLGLTSGNEQFF. CDR3 sequence (DNA): TGTGCCAGCAGCTTAGGGTTGACTAGCGGTAATGAGCAGTTCTTC.

This clonotype was seen a handful of times. The chain recombines TRBV12-3 or TRBV12-4 with TRBJ2-2, with D unclear. The CDR3 contains 19 residues. The V end lost 3 bases, the J end lost 0 bases, and 20 bases lay between the germline ends. CDR3 residues: CASSFDGGWGRSNTGELFF. The CDR3 coding sequence is TGTGCCAGCAGTTTTGATGGTGGGTGGGGTCGTTCGAACACCGGGGAGCTGTTTTTT.

This clonotype was counted only a few times. CDR3 residues: CASSQAGTGELFF. The CDR3 DNA reads TGTGCCAGCAGCCAAGCCGGGACCGGGGAGCTGTTTTTT. The chain links TRBV3-1 to TRBJ2-2; no reliable D call. This CDR3 is built from 13 residues. With 1 base removed from V and 5 bases from J, the gap between germline ends came to 5 bases. The V gene's germline CDR1 is LGHDT and CDR2 YNNKEL (reference sequence).

This clonotype was seen only a few times. The chain carries TRBV12-3 or TRBV12-4 and TRBJ2-7, with D uncertain. The V gene lost 3 bases and the J gene lost 8 bases, with 8 bases spanning the gap. This CDR3 has 11 residues. CDR3 sequence reads: CASSFGVQQYF. In DNA form, the CDR3 reads TGTGCCAGCAGTTTTGGCGTTCAGCAGTACTTC.

V is TRBV18 and J is TRBJ1-5; 9 bases align to TRBD1. Germline V CDR1 and CDR2: KGHSH, LQKENI. The ends lost 4 bases at V and 5 bases at J; junction bases unmatched: 6. This CDR3 is built from 15 residues. CDR3 bases: TGTGCCAGCTCACAAAGGGACAGGGTAGATCAGCCCCAGCATTTT. Translated, it gives CASSQRDRVDQPQHF. Together with reference TRBV18 and TRBJ1-5, the CDR3 gives the full variable domain: NAGVMQNPRHLVRRRGQEARLRCSPMKGHSHVYWYRQLPEEGLKFMVYLQKENIIDESGMPKERFSAEFPKEGPSILRIQQVVRGDSAAYFCASSQRDRVDQPQHFGDGTRLSIL.

This clonotype has a handful of counts. The J gene is TRBJ2-3, the V gene TRBV5-1; 8 bases are shared with TRBD1. The V segment lost 0 bases and the J segment 3 bases; nucleotides outside the gene matches: 6. The CDR3 runs to 16 residues. Germline CDR1 reads SGHRS; CDR2 reads YFSETQ. CDR3 sequence: CASSLETGDVTDTQYF. For the CDR3, the DNA is TGCGCCAGCAGCTTGGAGACAGGGGATGTGACAGATACGCAGTATTTT. The whole variable domain, filled in from reference TRBV5-1 and TRBJ2-3, reads KAGVTQTPRYLIKTRGQQVTLSCSPISGHRSVSWYQQTPGQGLQFLFEYFSETQRNKGNFPGRFSGRQFSNSRSEMNVSTLELGDSALYLCASSLETGDVTDTQYFGPGTRLTVL.

This clonotype has only a few counts. The CDR3 DNA is TGCGCCAGCGGCGGACAGGGGGCGCTTGGATGGCAGTTCTTC. This sequence encodes CASGGQGALGWQFF. This sequence joins TRBV5-1 and TRBJ2-1; 11 bases are a match to TRBD1. Trimming cost V 7 bases and J 12 bases; bases outside gene matches: 12. The CDR3 has 14 residues. Germline V gene data show CDR1 as SGHRS and CDR2 as YFSETQ.

The V and J genes are TRBV5-1 and TRBJ1-4, with TRBD1 identical over 10 bases. This CDR3 comprises 15 residues. Germline lookup yields CDR1 SGHRS and CDR2 YFSETQ. The V gene end was trimmed by 2 bases and the J gene end by 6 bases; junction bases not matched to a gene: 4. The CDR3 sequence: CASSFGDRGYEKLFF. The CDR3 DNA is TGCGCCAGCAGCTTTGGGGACAGGGGATATGAAAAACTGTTTTTT.